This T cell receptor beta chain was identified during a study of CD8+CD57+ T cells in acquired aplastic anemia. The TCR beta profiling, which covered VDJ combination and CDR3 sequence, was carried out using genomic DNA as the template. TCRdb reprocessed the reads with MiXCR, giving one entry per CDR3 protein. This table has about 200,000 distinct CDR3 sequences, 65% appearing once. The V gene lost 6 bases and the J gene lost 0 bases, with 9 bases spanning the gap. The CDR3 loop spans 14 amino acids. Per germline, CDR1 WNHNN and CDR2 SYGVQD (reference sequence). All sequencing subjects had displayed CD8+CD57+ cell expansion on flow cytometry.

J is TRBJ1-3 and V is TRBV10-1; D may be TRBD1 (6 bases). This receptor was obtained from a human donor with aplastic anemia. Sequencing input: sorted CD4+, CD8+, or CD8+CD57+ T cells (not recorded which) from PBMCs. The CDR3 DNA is TGCGCCAGCAGGGACAGAGGCTCTGGAAACACCATATATTTT. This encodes CASRDRGSGNTIYF.